What follows is one T cell receptor (beta chain) and its context. The antigen remains unidentified. Bulk TCR libraries were made with methods that had been previously described and with listed TCR primers. Each CDR3 protein is one row after TCRdb ran MiXCR on the PCR reads. This table has 460,000 or so distinct CDR3 sequences, under 30% appearing once. This entry belongs to a study of molecular identifiers for immune sequencing clone quantification. Overall study findings and caveats: Highly expanded clone sizes could end up underestimated if a barcode were shared by identical TCR molecules. Over 97% of effector molecules, yet under 1% of naive-cell molecules, were held by clones above 20 RNA copies.

RNA fractions of 10%, 30% or 50% and about 19,000 to 1,100,000 sorted cells were the source of naive CD8 libraries. In germline, CDR1 is ENHRY, CDR2 SYGVKD. V lost 4 bases, J lost 0 bases, and 11 bases stayed unmatched. CDR3 length equals 18 residues. This clonotype originated in a human donor in good health. Some libraries in this study had Jurkat cell RNA spiked in. The rearrangement joins TRBV10-3 to TRBJ2-5, with 10 nucleotides matching TRBD2. The source material was naive CD8+ T cells from blood, with Jurkat cell RNA spiked in. The subset was: FACS-sorted CD8+CD4-CCR7+CD45RA+ naive T cells. This CDR3 is CAISVVAGGVVDQETQYF. The CDR3 nucleotides are TGTGCCATCAGTGTTGTAGCGGGGGGTGTTGTTGACCAAGAGACCCAGTACTTC.